This T cell receptor beta chain was found in a study of metastatic and nonmetastatic thyroid tumors. By sample share, this clone is medium-sized. The CDR3 covers 12 residues. In germline, CDR1 is SEHNR, CDR2 FQNEAQ (reference sequence). V lost 5 bases and J 2 bases, leaving 5 bases between the germline ends. Each patient came to thyroid surgery without any prior treatment (of any kind). TCRdb called clones again from the PCR reads with MiXCR. In the table there are several thousand clones, approximately 35% of which are singletons. The chain is built from TRBV7-9 and TRBJ2-3; D ambiguous. The TCR comes from a female donor with papillary thyroid cancer or a benign thyroid nodule (not recorded which). Some clones in this sample may be carry-over from other donors' samples. Sequences were obtained from tumor tissue. CDR3 residues: CASSTFTDTQYF. The CDR3 bases are TGTGCCAGCAGCACATTCACAGATACGCAGTATTTT. Full variable domain (missing parts from reference TRBV7-9 and TRBJ2-3): DTGVSQNPRHKITKRGQNVTFRCDPISEHNRLYWYRQTLGQGPEFLTYFQNEAQLEKSRLLSDRFSAERPKGSFSTLEIQRTEQGDSAMYLCASSTFTDTQYFGPGTRLTVL.